These T cell receptor beta chains were read from a single sample in a study of T cell responses to AZD1222 COVID-19 vaccine. This table comes from immunoSEQ multiplex PCR, and its TCRdb copy is limited to in-frame clones, with some not included. Of over 140,000 clones in the sample, just under 95% are singletons; the top ten hold approximately 5.4%. The sample consisted of peripheral blood, taken on day 0 of AZD1222 vaccination. The source of these receptors is an adult in good health. CDR3s include the opening cysteine and the closing phenylalanine or tryptophan. A D gene is named only where the DNA matches it firmly. Clone size is shown for a subset of rows, as once, few, many or a class of expanded clone.

>-|16|-|TRBV19|TRBJ1-2
CASSIDRGQPNYGYTF
>-|14|-|TRBV28|TRBJ2-5
CASSPTGTKETQYF
>-|14|-|TRBV28|TRBJ1-1
CASRQQTAAGEAFF
>once|12|-|TRBV4-2|TRBJ2-7
CASSQDSYEQYF
>-|12|-|TRBV3-1/TRBV3-2|TRBJ1-6
CASSQDRGPLHF
>-|13|-|TRBV14|TRBJ1-6
CASSPFTGSPLHF
>once|16|-|TRBV5-1|TRBJ1-6
CASSLRPGLMNSPLHF
>-|16|TRBD1|TRBV19|TRBJ2-5
CASSIPRDRGEETQYF
>-|13|-|TRBV12-3/TRBV12-4|TRBJ2-7
CASSLTATYEQYF
>-|15|-|TRBV18|TRBJ1-3
CASSSDTVSGNTIYF
>-|17|-|TRBV28|TRBJ2-7
CASSSNVLSGSVAEQYF
>-|14|-|TRBV18|TRBJ2-7
CASSPPGRMNEQYF
>-|15|-|TRBV7-9|TRBJ1-6
CASNPSTGSNSPLHF
>-|15|-|TRBV5-1|TRBJ2-1
CASSWETHSYNEQFF
>once|14|-|TRBV29-1|TRBJ2-7
CSVGFWGLRYEQYF
>-|14|-|TRBV5-1|TRBJ2-2
CASSFFTSVGELFF
>-|15|TRBD1|TRBV5-4|TRBJ2-1
CASSSTGGALDEQFF
>-|19|-|TRBV29-1|TRBJ2-7
CSVEGGGDLLFSNSYEQYF
>once|14|-|TRBV7-2|TRBJ1-1
CASSPAAGASEAFF
>-|14|TRBD1|TRBV29-1|TRBJ1-4
CSVADRGRGEKLFF
>-|15|TRBD1|TRBV6-5|TRBJ1-6
CASSSSRQGASPLHF
>-|14|TRBD1|TRBV25-1|TRBJ1-4
CASSFRGPNEKLFF
>once|15|TRBD2|TRBV2|TRBJ2-7
CASSEGAGGLGEQYF
>-|15|TRBD1|TRBV19|TRBJ1-2
CASSEGQRKSYGYTF
>-|15|-|TRBV27|TRBJ2-7
CASSLFSGAIDEQYF
>-|14|TRBD2|TRBV24-1|TRBJ2-1
CATSDLRGDNEQFF
>once|17|TRBD2|TRBV7-2|TRBJ2-1
CASSPGILAGGFNEQFF
>-|14|TRBD1|TRBV6-5|TRBJ2-2
CASKTDRDTGELFF
>-|16|-|TRBV7-2|TRBJ1-4
CASSLQRWGRYEKLFF
>-|16|-|TRBV5-1|TRBJ1-3
CASSGGQNLLGNTIYF
>-|14|-|TRBV7-6|TRBJ2-1
CASSPGSRETEQFF
>few|15|-|TRBV18|TRBJ2-7
CASSPLDWSSYEQYF
>-|16|TRBD2|TRBV24-1|TRBJ2-3
CATSDAGGRARDTQYF
>-|14|-|TRBV19|TRBJ2-2
CASSIQGNTGELFF
>once|14|-|TRBV5-8|TRBJ1-4
CASSLWGANEKLFF
>once|15|-|TRBV19|TRBJ1-1
CASRRGRSIATEAFF
>-|15|-|TRBV20-1|TRBJ2-4
CSASVLTGKKDIQYF
>-|14|TRBD1|TRBV6-6|TRBJ1-5
CASSLTGNNQPQHF
>-|15|TRBD1|TRBV2|TRBJ2-7
CASRQGALFSYEQYF
>-|12|-|TRBV18|TRBJ1-4
CASSPGWEKLFF
>-|16|TRBD2|TRBV27|TRBJ2-3
CASTRLIAGVGDTQYF
>-|15|TRBD1|TRBV25-1|TRBJ1-2
CASSAGQVLGDGYTF
>-|16|-|TRBV18|TRBJ2-7
CASSPYSSNQGYEQYF
>once|13|-|TRBV6-6|TRBJ1-1
CASSYEANTEAFF
>-|13|-|TRBV10-3|TRBJ1-5
CAIQDGSNQPQHF
>-|14|TRBD1|TRBV5-1|TRBJ2-3
CASSDRGSADTQYF
>-|15|TRBD2|TRBV28|TRBJ2-7
CASSPRGLASYEQYF
>-|13|-|TRBV10-3|TRBJ1-4
CAISESRPDGLFF
>-|14|TRBD1|TRBV5-4|TRBJ2-3
CASSSGQGTDTQYF